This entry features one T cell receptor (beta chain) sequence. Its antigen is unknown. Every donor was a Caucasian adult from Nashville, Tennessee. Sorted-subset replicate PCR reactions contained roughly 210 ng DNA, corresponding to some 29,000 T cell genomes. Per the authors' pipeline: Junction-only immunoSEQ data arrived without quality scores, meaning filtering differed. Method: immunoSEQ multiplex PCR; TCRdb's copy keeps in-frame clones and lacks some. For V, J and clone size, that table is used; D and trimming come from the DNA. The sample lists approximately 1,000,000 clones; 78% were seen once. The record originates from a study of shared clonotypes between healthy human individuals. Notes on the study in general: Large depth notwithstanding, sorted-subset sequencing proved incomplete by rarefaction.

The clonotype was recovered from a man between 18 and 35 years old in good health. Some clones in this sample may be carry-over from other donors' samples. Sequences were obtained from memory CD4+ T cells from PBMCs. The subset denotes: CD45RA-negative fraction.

The CDR3 DNA sequence: TGCGCCAGCAGCCAAGGGTACGGGGAAGAGACCCAGTACTTC. Protein: CASSQGYGEETQYF. This chain connects TRBV4-1 to TRBJ2-5; D possibly corresponds to TRBD2 (5 bases). The CDR3 consists of 14 residues. From germline, CDR1 is MGHRA and CDR2 YSYEKL. Trimming cost V 1 base and J 3 bases, with 9 bases left between them.